What follows are 29 T cell receptor beta chains derived from one specimen sequenced in a study of blood T cell repertoires in COVID-19. The repertoire was sequenced with immunoSEQ multiplex PCR; TCRdb's copy has only in-frame clones and lacks some. This table holds 55,000 to 75,000 clones, around 80% found once. Sample: peripheral blood. These receptors all come from a man older than 75 with acute or convalescent COVID-19.

This chain links TRBV10-3 with TRBJ2-1, with a tentative D call TRBD2 (5 bases). With 6 bases removed from V and 12 bases from J, the gap between germline ends came to 27 bases. CDR3 size: 16 residues. Germline V gives CDR1 ENHRY, CDR2 SYGVKD. The CDR3 reads CAISLVITRSWAGQFF. CDR3 nucleotide sequence: TGTGCCATCAGCCTGGTGATAACAAGGTCTTGGGCGGGGCAGTTCTTC.

As DNA, the CDR3 is TGTGCCAGCAGTTACTACCCCTGGACTAGCGGGAGTAATGAGCAGTACTTC. The encoded protein is CASSYYPWTSGSNEQYF. The gene calls are TRBV6-2 or TRBV6-3 and TRBJ2-7, with 13 bases that match TRBD2. Per germline, CDR1 MNHEY and CDR2 SVGEGT. CDR3 length equals 17 residues. V lost 1 base, J lost 7 bases, and 10 bases stayed unmatched.

This clone was detected only a few times. The genes are TRBV7-3 and TRBJ1-1; tentative D call: TRBD1 (5 bases). The V gene lost 0 bases and the J gene lost 3 bases, with 5 bases spanning the gap. This CDR3 spans 13 amino acids. Germline V gives CDR1 SGHTA, CDR2 FQGTGA. CDR3 amino acids: CASSLTGDTEAFF. The CDR3 DNA reads as TGTGCCAGCAGCTTAACAGGGGACACTGAAGCTTTCTTT.

The V and J genes are TRBV3-1 (or the pseudogene TRBV3-2) and TRBJ1-1; D gene ambiguous. CDR3 size: 16 residues. Trimming stripped 0 bases from V and 1 base from J, with 12 bases between. Germline V gene data show CDR1 as LGHDT and CDR2 as YNNKEL (reference sequence). DNA for the CDR3: TGTGCCAGCAGCCAAGACCCGGGGAAACGGAACACTGAAGCTTTCTTT. It yields the protein CASSQDPGKRNTEAFF.

In its sample, this clone was seen a few times. V usage is TRBV2 and J usage is TRBJ2-3; 7 bases map to TRBD2. The CDR3 covers 14 residues. Germline CDR1 SNHLY, CDR2 FYNNEI. The J segment lost 2 bases and the V segment lost 8 bases, leaving 7 bases of the junction unmatched. The CDR3 DNA sequence: TGTGCCAGCGGGATCCGGGGGGTCACAGATACGCAGTATTTT. Its protein is CASGIRGVTDTQYF.

The genes are TRBV6-4 and TRBJ2-3, with D unclear. Looked up from germline, CDR1 is MRHNA and CDR2 is SNTAGT. This CDR3 comprises 13 residues. V dropped 3 bases and J dropped 3 bases, with 7 bases sitting between them. CDR3 residues: CASSEGATDTQYF. For the CDR3, the DNA is TGTGCCAGCAGTGAGGGCGCAACAGATACGCAGTATTTT.

This rearrangement joins TRBV6-4 to TRBJ2-3; 7 bases map to TRBD2. CDR1 MRHNA and CDR2 SNTAGT come from the germline V gene. The CDR3 runs to 14 residues. The ends lost 0 bases at V and 6 bases at J; junction bases unmatched: 3. CDR3 region: CASSDSGGGDTQYF. Here the CDR3 DNA reads TGTGCCAGCAGTGACTCCGGGGGAGGGGATACGCAGTATTTT.

The chain recombines TRBV20-1 with TRBJ2-2; 10 bases match TRBD2. The CDR3 consists of 15 residues. CDR1 is DFQATT, CDR2 SNEGSKA, per germline (reference sequence). V gave up 3 bases and J gave up 8 bases; unmatched junction bases: 9. The CDR3 DNA is TGCAGTGCTAGTGGACTAGCGGCAGAATCTGGGGAGCTGTTTTTT. Translation gives CSASGLAAESGELFF.

The chain couples TRBV27 to TRBJ2-7, with a tentative D call TRBD2 (7 bases). Germline V gene data show CDR1 as MNHEY and CDR2 as SMNVEV (reference sequence). Trimming shortened V by 1 base and J by 7 bases, and 20 bases separated the two germline ends. This CDR3 is 16 amino acids long. In nucleotides, the CDR3 is TGTGCCAGCAGTTTATATCGGGGCGGGGGCCTGTGGGAGCAGTACTTC. Translation: CASSLYRGGGLWEQYF.

The CDR3 spells CASSFLRGPYNEQFF. The CDR3 nucleotides read TGTGCCAGCAGCTTCCTCAGGGGGCCCTACAATGAGCAGTTCTTC. The rearrangement uses TRBV7-8 and TRBJ2-1; 8 positions agree with TRBD1. CDR1 and CDR2 (germline): SGHVS, FQNEAQ. This CDR3 contains 15 residues. V shed 3 bases and J 2 bases; nucleotides not matched to a gene: 3.

This clone appeared once. This chain links TRBV2 with TRBJ2-3; D is possibly TRBD2 (5 bases). Germline CDR1 and CDR2: SNHLY and FYNNEI. The CDR3 length is 15 residues. V lost 5 bases, J lost 2 bases, and 14 bases lay in between. The CDR3 spells CASSRTGVVTDTQYF. In nucleotides, the CDR3 is TGTGCCAGCAGTCGGACTGGAGTGGTCACAGATACGCAGTATTTT.

V and J are TRBV27 and TRBJ2-3; possible D gene TRBD2, 6 bases. The CDR3 length is 15 residues. Trimming left V 8 bases short and J 1 base short, with 16 bases between. The germline V gene has CDR1 MNHEY and CDR2 SMNVEV (reference sequence). CDR3 in amino acids: CASRRVGSRTDTQYF. For the CDR3, the DNA is TGTGCCAGCCGACGGGTCGGGAGTCGCACAGATACGCAGTATTTT.

This chain joins TRBV7-8 and TRBJ2-3; TRBD2 agrees at 12 bases. CDR1 is SGHVS and CDR2 is FQNEAQ in the germline V gene. CDR3 length equals 15 residues. V was clipped by 6 bases and J by 4 bases; unmatched bases: 5. The CDR3 sequence is CASRRTSGGSDTQYF. CDR3 nucleotides: TGTGCCAGCAGACGTACTAGCGGGGGGTCAGATACGCAGTATTTT.

This chain links TRBV5-5 with TRBJ2-7, with TRBD2 identical over 13 bases. Germline V gene lookup returns CDR1 SGHKS and CDR2 YYEKEE (reference sequence). With V trimmed by 0 bases and J by 6 bases, 9 bases remained unmatched. This CDR3 spans 17 amino acids. The CDR3 sequence: CASSLVMTRTSGGEQYF. The CDR3 DNA sequence: TGTGCCAGCAGCTTGGTTATGACCAGGACTAGCGGGGGCGAGCAGTACTTC.

This chain uses TRBV7-9 with TRBJ1-4; TRBD1 is a possible D gene (5 bases). The CDR3 totals 15 residues. Germline V gives CDR1 SEHNR, CDR2 FQNEAQ (reference sequence). Trimming left V 1 base short and J 5 bases short, with 11 bases between. The CDR3 sequence is CASSLDRFLNEKLFF. In DNA, the CDR3 is TGTGCCAGCAGCTTAGACAGGTTCTTAAATGAAAAACTGTTTTTT.

The chain combines TRBV7-6 with TRBJ2-2; 9 bases are a match to TRBD1. CDR1 and CDR2 (germline): SGHVS, FNYEAQ. Germline trimming cut 3 bases from V and 6 bases from J; bases unmatched to any gene: 11. CDR3 length: 17 amino acids. CDR3 bases: TGTGCCAGCAGCTTGCGGACAGGGGTTTTATTTCCCGGGGAGCTGTTTTTT. It encodes CASSLRTGVLFPGELFF.

There are a few counts of this clone. The chain carries TRBV5-6 and TRBJ1-1; TRBD1 might be the D (5 bases). CDR1 and CDR2 (germline): SGHDT, YYEEEE. The CDR3 totals 12 residues. V was trimmed by 5 bases and J by 0 bases, leaving 5 bases between them. The CDR3 bases are TGTGCCAGCAGAGGGGTGAACACTGAAGCTTTCTTT. It encodes CASRGVNTEAFF.

The chain employs TRBV5-1 and TRBJ2-3; no definite D call. This CDR3 region has 16 residues. Trimming stripped 0 bases from V and 2 bases from J, with 13 bases between. Germline loops: CDR1 SGHRS, CDR2 YFSETQ. CDR3 sequence reads: CASSLAGRSATDTQYF. The CDR3 region has the DNA TGCGCCAGCAGCTTGGCCGGTAGGAGTGCCACAGATACGCAGTATTTT.

The chain couples TRBV11-1 to TRBJ1-3; D may be TRBD1 (6 bases). Trimming removed 6 bases at V and 4 bases at J, with 13 bases between. The CDR3 is 14 residues long. The germline CDR1 and CDR2 sequences are SGHAT and FQDESV (reference sequence). The CDR3 spells CASSYRVSGNTIYF. CDR3 sequence (DNA): TGTGCCAGCAGTTACAGGGTTTCCGGAAACACCATATATTTT.

V is TRBV2 and J is TRBJ2-2; 10 nucleotides agree with TRBD1. The CDR3 has 17 amino acids. The ends lost 5 bases at V and 5 bases at J; junction bases unmatched: 11. Germline loops: CDR1 SNHLY, CDR2 FYNNEI. CDR3 nucleotide sequence: TGTGCCAGCAGTCCGGGACAGGGGCGGATTAGGACCGGGGAGCTGTTTTTT. Amino acid sequence: CASSPGQGRIRTGELFF.

The chain has TRBV19 and TRBJ1-5; D is undetermined. The CDR3 is made up of 14 amino acids. Trimming took 5 bases from V and 5 from J, leaving 13 bases between them. Germline lookup yields CDR1 LNHDA and CDR2 SQIVND (reference sequence). CDR3 DNA: TGTGCCAGTAGTCGGGGAGGAGGATATCAGCCCCAGCATTTT. Protein sequence: CASSRGGGYQPQHF.

The J gene is TRBJ1-5, the V gene TRBV4-2; D is possibly TRBD1 (5 bases). Germline values: CDR1 LGHNA, CDR2 YNFKEQ. CDR3 length: 14 residues. Trimming cost V 6 bases and J 0 bases, with 9 bases left between them. CDR3 sequence reads: CASSRQFSNQPQHF. The DNA of the CDR3 is TGTGCCAGCAGTAGACAGTTTAGCAATCAGCCCCAGCATTTT.

The chain is built from TRBV9 and TRBJ2-7; D is unresolved. The CDR3 runs to 13 residues. CDR1 and CDR2 (germline): SGDLS, YYNGEE. V was pared by 2 bases and J by 3 bases, with 9 bases between. This CDR3 reads CASSVRPNYEQYF. CDR3 in DNA: TGTGCCAGCAGCGTGCGGCCGAACTACGAGCAGTACTTC.

The chain employs TRBV7-2 and TRBJ1-6, with TRBD1 identical over 9 bases. The germline V gene has CDR1 SGHTA and CDR2 FQGNSA. The V and J ends lost 2 bases and 11 bases, in that order; junction bases with no gene match: 7. The CDR3 contains 15 residues. CDR3 residues: CASSLSATGGPPLHF. The CDR3 nucleotides read TGTGCCAGCAGCTTATCGGCGACAGGGGGGCCACCCCTCCACTTT.

The table lists this clone with a count of one. The chain combines TRBV13 with TRBJ2-7; the match to TRBD2 covers 14 bases. Trimming cost V 3 bases and J 6 bases; bases outside gene matches: 13. There are 18 residues in the CDR3. CDR1 is PRHDT, CDR2 FYEKMQ, per germline (reference sequence). CDR3 residues: CASSFGTSGGHPGGEQYF. The CDR3 coding sequence is TGTGCCAGCAGCTTCGGGACTAGCGGGGGCCACCCGGGCGGCGAGCAGTACTTC.

This clone showed up just once. This chain links TRBV19 with TRBJ2-5; a weak D match, TRBD2 (5 bases). The CDR3 has 11 residues. The V gene's germline CDR1 is LNHDA and CDR2 SQIVND (reference sequence). Trimming shortened V by 4 bases and J by 5 bases, and 5 bases separated the two germline ends. CDR3 nucleotides: TGTGCCAGTAGTACGGGGGAGACCCAGTACTTC. This sequence encodes CASSTGETQYF. The variable domain in full, with the rest retrieved from reference TRBV19 and TRBJ2-5, is DGGITQSPKYLFRKEGQNVTLSCEQNLNHDAMYWYRQDPGQGLRLIYYSQIVNDFQKGDIAEGYSVSREKKESFPLTVTSAQKNPTAFYLCASSTGETQYFGPGTRLLVL.

The V gene is TRBV7-3, the J gene TRBJ1-2; D may be TRBD1 (6 bases). The germline gives CDR1 SGHTA, CDR2 FQGTGA. The CDR3 covers 13 residues. Trimming removed 5 bases from V and 1 base from J, with 8 bases in between. CDR3 DNA: TGTGCCAGCAGCACAGGGAGTAACTATGGCTACACCTTC. It specifies CASSTGSNYGYTF.

This clone was seen a handful of times. The gene calls are TRBV18 and TRBJ2-7; TRBD2 matches 7 bases. Trimming removed 0 bases from V and 6 bases from J; junction bases left unmatched: 8. Germline CDR1 KGHSH, CDR2 LQKENI. The CDR3 loop spans 15 amino acids. This CDR3 is CASSPPEGRAAEQYF. CDR3 in DNA: TGTGCCAGCTCACCACCCGAAGGGAGGGCCGCCGAGCAGTACTTC.

This clone was seen a handful of times. The chain carries TRBV2 and TRBJ1-2, with D possibly matching TRBD1 (6 bases). Trimming took off 6 bases at V and 7 bases at J, with 12 bases between the two ends. This CDR3 has 12 amino acids. In germline, CDR1 is SNHLY, CDR2 FYNNEI. The CDR3 region has the DNA TGTGCCAGCAGGGGGTGGGACATTGGCTACACCTTC. Translated: CASRGWDIGYTF.